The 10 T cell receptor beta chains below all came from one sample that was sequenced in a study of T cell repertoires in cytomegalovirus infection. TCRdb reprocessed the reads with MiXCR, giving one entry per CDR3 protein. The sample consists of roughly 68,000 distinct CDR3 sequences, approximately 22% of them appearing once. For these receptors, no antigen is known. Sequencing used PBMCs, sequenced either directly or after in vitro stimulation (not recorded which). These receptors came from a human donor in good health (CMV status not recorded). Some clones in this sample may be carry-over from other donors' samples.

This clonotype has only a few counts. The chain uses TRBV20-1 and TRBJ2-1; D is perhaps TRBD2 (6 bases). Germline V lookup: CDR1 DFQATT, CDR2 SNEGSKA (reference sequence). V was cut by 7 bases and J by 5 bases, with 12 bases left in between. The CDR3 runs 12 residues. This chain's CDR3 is CSVERRDNEQFF. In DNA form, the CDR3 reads TGCAGTGTGGAGCGGAGGGACAATGAGCAGTTCTTC.

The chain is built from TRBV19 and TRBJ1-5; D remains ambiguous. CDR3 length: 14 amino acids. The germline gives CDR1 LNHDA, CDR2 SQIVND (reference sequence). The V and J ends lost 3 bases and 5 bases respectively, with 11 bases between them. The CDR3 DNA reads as TGTGCCAGTAGTATGGGCAGGTCGGATCAGCCCCAGCATTTT. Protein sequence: CASSMGRSDQPQHF.

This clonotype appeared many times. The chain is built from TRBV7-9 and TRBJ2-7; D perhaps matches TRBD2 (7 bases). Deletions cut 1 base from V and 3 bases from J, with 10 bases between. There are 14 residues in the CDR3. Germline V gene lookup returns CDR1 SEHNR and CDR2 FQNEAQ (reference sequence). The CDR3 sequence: CASSLDGGHYEQYF. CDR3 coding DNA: TGTGCCAGCAGCTTAGACGGGGGGCACTACGAGCAGTACTTC.

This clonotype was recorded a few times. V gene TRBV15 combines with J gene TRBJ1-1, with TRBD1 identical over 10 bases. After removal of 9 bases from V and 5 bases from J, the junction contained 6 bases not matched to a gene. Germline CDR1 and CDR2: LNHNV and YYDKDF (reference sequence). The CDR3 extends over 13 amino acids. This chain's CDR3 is CATWTGGGTEAFF. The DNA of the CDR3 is TGTGCCACTTGGACAGGGGGGGGGACTGAAGCTTTCTTT.

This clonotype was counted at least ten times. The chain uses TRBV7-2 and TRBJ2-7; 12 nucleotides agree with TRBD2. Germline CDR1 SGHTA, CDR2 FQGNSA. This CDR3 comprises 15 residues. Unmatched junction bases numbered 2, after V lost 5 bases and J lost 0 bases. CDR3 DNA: TGTGCCAGCAGCCAGACTAGCGGGAGCTCCTACGAGCAGTACTTC. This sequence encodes CASSQTSGSSYEQYF.

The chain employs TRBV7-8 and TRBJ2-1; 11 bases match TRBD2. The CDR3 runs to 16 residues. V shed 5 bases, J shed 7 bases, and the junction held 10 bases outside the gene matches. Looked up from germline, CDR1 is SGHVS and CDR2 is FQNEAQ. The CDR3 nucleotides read TGTGCCAGCAGCCTTGTAGCGGGAGGGCCCGTGAATGAGCAGTTCTTC. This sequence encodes CASSLVAGGPVNEQFF.

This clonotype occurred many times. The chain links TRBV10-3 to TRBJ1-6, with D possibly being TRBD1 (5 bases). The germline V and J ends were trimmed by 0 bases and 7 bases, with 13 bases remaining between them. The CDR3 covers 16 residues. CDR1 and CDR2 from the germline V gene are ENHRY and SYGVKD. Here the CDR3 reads CAISESGLQQNSPLHF. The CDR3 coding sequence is TGTGCCATCAGTGAGTCGGGACTCCAACAGAATTCACCCCTCCACTTT.

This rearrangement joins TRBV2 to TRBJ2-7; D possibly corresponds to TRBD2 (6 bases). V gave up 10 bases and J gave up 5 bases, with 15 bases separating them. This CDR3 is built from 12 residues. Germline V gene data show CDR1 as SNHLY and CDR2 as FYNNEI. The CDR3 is CATETRSNEQYF. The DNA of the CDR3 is TGTGCCACCGAGACTAGGAGTAACGAGCAGTACTTC.

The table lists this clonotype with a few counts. As DNA, the CDR3 is TGTGCCAGCAGCTTAGCGGTGAGGTCCTACAATGAGCAGTTCTTC. Its protein product is CASSLAVRSYNEQFF. The chain links TRBV7-2 to TRBJ2-1; D is unresolved. Germline V gives CDR1 SGHTA, CDR2 FQGNSA. The CDR3 sequence is 15 residues long. The V gene lost 0 bases and the J gene lost 1 base, with 7 bases spanning the gap.

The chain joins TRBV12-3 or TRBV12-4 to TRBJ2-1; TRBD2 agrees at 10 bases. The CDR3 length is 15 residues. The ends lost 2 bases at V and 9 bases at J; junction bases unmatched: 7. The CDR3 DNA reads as TGTGCCAGCAGTTTAAAAGCGGGAGGGCATAGTGAGCAGTTCTTC. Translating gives CASSLKAGGHSEQFF.